This T cell receptor (beta chain) was captured by sequencing in a study of blood T cells in healthy people across ages. A J-beta primer mix and a sample-barcoded 5' primer were used in a second PCR of roughly 6 to 11 cycles. TCRdb re-derived calls from the 5' RACE reads in MiXCR, one entry per CDR3 protein. The sample records hundreds of thousands of distinct CDR3 sequences, 22% being singletons. The CDR3 is 14 amino acids. Germline CDR1 is MDHEN and CDR2 is SYDVKM. It was roughly 10 milliliters of peripheral blood that were drawn from each donor. Only a few counts were recorded for this clonotype. This receptor was identified in a man in his 70s in good health. The J gene is TRBJ2-5, the V gene TRBV28, with TRBD1 as a possible D gene (6 bases). The end of the DNA aligns better with TRBJ2-7, so the J call may be wrong. Material for sequencing was blood. CDR3 loop: CASSPDRTSYEQYF. The DNA for the CDR3 is TGTGCCAGCAGCCCCGACAGGACTTCCTACGAGCAGTACTTC.